Listed here are 22 T cell receptor beta chains from one sample, sequenced in a study of T cell changes during pregnancy in multiple sclerosis. The data were produced by immunoSEQ multiplex PCR, yet TCRdb's version contains in-frame clones alone and is incomplete. The sample shows more than 35,000 clones, around 89% of them seen only once. The material sequenced was CD4+ T cells from peripheral blood mononuclear cells, taken in the first trimester of pregnancy. The source is a female donor with multiple sclerosis, enrolled in a pregnancy study.

The rearrangement uses TRBV18 and TRBJ2-3; 9 nucleotides align to TRBD2. CDR1 and CDR2 from the germline V gene are KGHSH and LQKENI. V was clipped by 5 bases and J by 6 bases; unmatched bases: 6. This CDR3 is built from 14 residues. The CDR3, as DNA: TGTGCCAGCTCATACCTAGCGGGATCGGATACGCAGTATTTT. Protein sequence: CASSYLAGSDTQYF.

The chain combines TRBV7-6 with TRBJ2-7, with D perhaps matching TRBD2 (7 bases). Germline values: CDR1 SGHVS, CDR2 FNYEAQ. Trimming took off 2 bases at V and 0 bases at J, with 14 bases between the two ends. The CDR3 runs to 16 residues. The DNA for the CDR3 is TGTGCCAGCAGCTTAAGGGGGGGCCTGAGCTCCTACGAGCAGTACTTC. Protein product: CASSLRGGLSSYEQYF.

V and J are TRBV19 and TRBJ2-5, with 7 bases matching TRBD1. CDR1 LNHDA and CDR2 SQIVND come from the germline V gene (reference sequence). The junction had 2 bases not matched to a gene; V was cut back by 6 bases and J by 1 base. The CDR3 contains 13 residues. The DNA of the CDR3 is TGTGCCAGTAGGGGACAGATCCAAGAGACCCAGTACTTC. Its protein product is CASRGQIQETQYF. Combining the CDR3 with reference TRBV19 and TRBJ2-5 gives the whole variable domain DGGITQSPKYLFRKEGQNVTLSCEQNLNHDAMYWYRQDPGQGLRLIYYSQIVNDFQKGDIAEGYSVSREKKESFPLTVTSAQKNPTAFYLCASRGQIQETQYFGPGTRLLVL.

The chain is built from TRBV28 and TRBJ1-4; 8 bases line up with TRBD1. Germline CDR1 is MDHEN and CDR2 is SYDVKM. V gave up 2 bases and J gave up 5 bases; unmatched junction bases: 4. This CDR3 contains 15 residues. CDR3 DNA sequence: TGTGCCAGCAGTTTACCCGGGACAGGCAATGAAAAACTGTTTTTT. Amino acids: CASSLPGTGNEKLFF.

V is TRBV6-1 and J is TRBJ2-5; 7 bases fit TRBD2. CDR1 MNHNS and CDR2 SASEGT come from the germline V gene. The CDR3 totals 14 residues. Germline trimming cut 5 bases from V and 5 bases from J; bases unmatched to any gene: 8. The CDR3 coding sequence is TGTGCCAGCAGTTTCGCGACTAGCTATGAGACCCAGTACTTC. Amino acids: CASSFATSYETQYF.

The chain has TRBV2 and TRBJ2-5; D call uncertain. The CDR3 runs to 13 residues. Germline V gives CDR1 SNHLY, CDR2 FYNNEI. V was cut by 3 bases and J by 2 bases, with 7 bases left in between. The CDR3 DNA reads TGTGCCAGCAGTGATACGGGTCAAGAGACCCAGTACTTC. This gives the protein CASSDTGQETQYF.

The rearrangement uses TRBV5-4 and TRBJ2-5; 14 nucleotides agree with TRBD2. With V trimmed by 3 bases and J by 4 bases, 5 bases remained unmatched. The CDR3 has 16 residues. Germline V gene sequence: CDR1 SGHNT, CDR2 YYREEE (reference sequence). The CDR3: CASSSGTSGSRETQYF. In DNA, the CDR3 is TGTGCCAGCAGCTCCGGGACTAGCGGGAGTAGAGAGACCCAGTACTTC. Variable domain in full (rest from reference TRBV5-4 and TRBJ2-5): ETGVTQSPTHLIKTRGQQVTLRCSSQSGHNTVSWYQQALGQGPQFIFQYYREEENGRGNFPPRFSGLQFPNYSSELNVNALELDDSALYLCASSSGTSGSRETQYFGPGTRLLVL.

The chain has TRBV6-1 and TRBJ2-1; TRBD2 matches at 7 bases. The CDR3 is made up of 12 amino acids. Germline V lookup: CDR1 MNHNS, CDR2 SASEGT. Unmatched junction bases numbered 6, after V lost 6 bases and J lost 10 bases. In DNA, the CDR3 is TGTGCCAGCAGCCTCACCGGGGGGGAGCAGTTCTTC. Its protein product is CASSLTGGEQFF.

The genes are TRBV29-1 and TRBJ2-7; possible D gene TRBD1, 6 bases. CDR3 length: 12 residues. Germline CDR1 SQVTM, CDR2 ANQGSEA. With 5 bases removed from V and 5 bases from J, the gap between germline ends came to 13 bases. CDR3 in DNA: TGCAGCGTTCTATTGACAGGACACGAGCAGTACTTC. It yields the protein CSVLLTGHEQYF.

V usage is TRBV5-1 and J usage is TRBJ1-2, with TRBD1 identical over 8 bases. Germline CDR1 SGHRS, CDR2 YFSETQ. V dropped 4 bases and J dropped 8; count of bases not matched to a gene: 10. CDR3 length equals 14 residues. The CDR3 is CASSAGQGRGGYTF. Here the CDR3 DNA reads TGCGCCAGCAGCGCCGGACAGGGAAGGGGGGGCTACACCTTC.

The chain employs TRBV18 and TRBJ2-5; 10 bases map to TRBD2. The CDR3 is 13 residues long. Germline V lookup: CDR1 KGHSH, CDR2 LQKENI. The ends lost 3 bases at V and 5 bases at J; junction bases unmatched: 0. Written as DNA, the CDR3 is TGTGCCAGCTCACCGGGACTAGCGGAGACCCAGTACTTC. Amino acid sequence: CASSPGLAETQYF.

This clone was detected a few times. The V and J genes are TRBV28 and TRBJ1-3; no firm D call. V was shortened by 2 bases and J by 7 bases, with 12 bases between the two germline ends. The germline V gene has CDR1 MDHEN and CDR2 SYDVKM. This CDR3 comprises 14 residues. CDR3 nucleotide sequence: TGTGCCAGCAGTTTAGGAGGGTCCAGGAACACCATATATTTT. Translating gives CASSLGGSRNTIYF. The full variable domain, rest sourced from reference TRBV28 and TRBJ1-3, is DVKVTQSSRYLVKRTGEKVFLECVQDMDHENMFWYRQDPGLGLRLIYFSYDVKMKEKGDIPEGYSVSREKKERFSLILESASTNQTSMYLCASSLGGSRNTIYFGEGSWLTVV.

V gene TRBV18 combines with J gene TRBJ1-3; TRBD1 agrees at 8 bases. Germline CDR1 reads KGHSH; CDR2 reads LQKENI. V was pared by 6 bases and J by 2 bases, with 6 bases of the junction left unmatched. This CDR3 region has 15 residues. CDR3 sequence: CASSLQGATGNTIYF. DNA for the CDR3: TGTGCCAGCTCTCTCCAGGGGGCAACTGGAAACACCATATATTTT.

This rearrangement joins TRBV5-1 to TRBJ2-3, with 9 bases matching TRBD2. The ends lost 0 bases at V and 5 bases at J; junction bases unmatched: 10. The CDR3 spans 17 residues. Per germline, CDR1 SGHRS and CDR2 YFSETQ. This chain's CDR3 is CASSLVMGGGALDTQYF. DNA for the CDR3: TGCGCCAGCAGCTTGGTGATGGGCGGGGGGGCCCTAGATACGCAGTATTTT.

This clone rates as medium-sized. V is TRBV10-1 and J is TRBJ1-3; 8 bases are shared with TRBD1. Germline assignment: CDR1 WNHNN and CDR2 SYGVQD (reference sequence). After removal of 2 bases from V and 5 bases from J, the junction contained 5 bases not matched to a gene. CDR3 length equals 15 residues. The CDR3: CASSELQGGRNTIYF. The CDR3 region has the DNA TGCGCCAGCAGTGAGCTACAGGGGGGGAGAAACACCATATATTTT.

The V gene is TRBV6-6, the J gene TRBJ2-6; 8 nucleotides agree with TRBD1. J gave up 2 bases and V 4 bases, and 4 bases lay outside the gene matches. This CDR3 region has 16 residues. Germline V gives CDR1 MNHNY, CDR2 SVGAGI (reference sequence). The CDR3, as DNA: TGTGCCAGCAGTTTCGACAGGGGTCCTGGGGCCAACGTCCTGACTTTC. This translates into CASSFDRGPGANVLTF.

The chain couples TRBV2 to TRBJ1-1; D might be TRBD1 (5 bases). Germline lookup yields CDR1 SNHLY and CDR2 FYNNEI. V shed 2 bases and J shed 1 base, with 8 bases lying between them. The CDR3 contains 14 residues. CDR3 residues: CASSELTGNTEAFF. CDR3 nucleotide sequence: TGTGCCAGCAGTGAACTTACAGGGAACACTGAAGCTTTCTTT.

The rearrangement joins TRBV5-1 to TRBJ2-3, with 12 bases aligning to TRBD2. The trim removed 3 bases at V and 1 base at J, leaving 6 bases unmatched. Germline CDR1 reads SGHRS; CDR2 reads YFSETQ. There are 17 residues in the CDR3. CDR3 loop: CASSSGTSGFRTDTQYF. The CDR3 DNA is TGCGCCAGCAGCTCCGGGACTAGCGGGTTTCGCACAGATACGCAGTATTTT. Based on the CDR3 plus reference TRBV5-1 and TRBJ2-3, the full variable domain is KAGVTQTPRYLIKTRGQQVTLSCSPISGHRSVSWYQQTPGQGLQFLFEYFSETQRNKGNFPGRFSGRQFSNSRSEMNVSTLELGDSALYLCASSSGTSGFRTDTQYFGPGTRLTVL.

This sequence joins TRBV6-1 and TRBJ1-1; possibly TRBD1 for D (5 bases). CDR1 MNHNS and CDR2 SASEGT come from the germline V gene. The CDR3 sequence is 13 residues long. Trimming took 6 bases from V and 3 from J, leaving 11 bases between them. CDR3 in DNA: TGTGCCAGCAGGGACAACCGTTACACTGAAGCTTTCTTT. This translates into CASRDNRYTEAFF.

The V call is TRBV7-8, the J call TRBJ2-1, with 9 nucleotides matching TRBD2. With V trimmed by 3 bases and J by 6 bases, 3 bases remained unmatched. The germline V gene encodes CDR1 SGHVS and CDR2 FQNEAQ. The CDR3 consists of 14 residues. CDR3 DNA sequence: TGTGCCAGCAGCTTGGCGGGAGGGCTCAATGAGCAGTTCTTC. It translates to CASSLAGGLNEQFF.

The chain couples TRBV27 to TRBJ1-5; the match to TRBD1 covers 7 bases. J lost 2 bases, V lost 4 bases, and 11 bases had no gene match. The CDR3 loop spans 17 amino acids. Germline values: CDR1 MNHEY, CDR2 SMNVEV (reference sequence). The CDR3 here is CASSSGQEIWGNQPQHF. In DNA, the CDR3 is TGTGCCAGCAGTTCCGGACAGGAGATTTGGGGCAATCAGCCCCAGCATTTT.

The rearrangement links TRBV5-1 to TRBJ1-1, with 7 bases identical to TRBD1. Germline trimming cut 3 bases from V and 6 bases from J; bases unmatched to any gene: 8. The germline V gene has CDR1 SGHRS and CDR2 YFSETQ. There are 14 residues in the CDR3. The CDR3 bases are TGCGCCAGCAGCTGGAGACAGGGAGGCTCTGAAGCTTTCTTT. Protein: CASSWRQGGSEAFF.